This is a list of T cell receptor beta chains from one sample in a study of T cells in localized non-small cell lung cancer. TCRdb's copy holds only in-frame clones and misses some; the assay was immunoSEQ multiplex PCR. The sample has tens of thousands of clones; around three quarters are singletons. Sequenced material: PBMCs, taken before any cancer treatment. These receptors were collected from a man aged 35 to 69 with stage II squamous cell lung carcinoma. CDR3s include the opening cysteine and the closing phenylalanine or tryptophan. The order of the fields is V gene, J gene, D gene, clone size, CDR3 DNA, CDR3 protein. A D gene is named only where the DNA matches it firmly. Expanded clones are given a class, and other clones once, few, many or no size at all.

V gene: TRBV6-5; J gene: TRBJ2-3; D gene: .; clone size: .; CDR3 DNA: TGTGCCAGCAGATTTGGGGGGCGTACAGATACGCAGTATTTT; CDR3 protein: CASRFGGRTDTQYF
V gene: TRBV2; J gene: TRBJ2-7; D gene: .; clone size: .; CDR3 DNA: TGTGCCAGCAGTGGTCGGTCAACCTACGAGCAGTACTTC; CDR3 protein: CASSGRSTYEQYF
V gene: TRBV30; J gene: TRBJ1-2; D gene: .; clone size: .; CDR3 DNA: TGTGCCTGGAGTGGGACGGGAGGTAGAGTCCATGGCTACACCTTC; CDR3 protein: CAWSGTGGRVHGYTF
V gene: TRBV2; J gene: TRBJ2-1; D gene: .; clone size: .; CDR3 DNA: TGTGCCAGCAGCCCCTACAATGAGCAGTTCTTC; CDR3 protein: CASSPYNEQFF
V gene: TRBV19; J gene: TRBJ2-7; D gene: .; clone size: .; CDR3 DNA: TGTGCCAGTAGTATGCAGGGGACTTTATACGAGCAGTACTTC; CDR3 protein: CASSMQGTLYEQYF
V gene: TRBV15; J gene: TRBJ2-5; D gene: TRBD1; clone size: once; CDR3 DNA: TGTGCCACCAGCAGAGATCTAGCCGGACAGGGAGTTGAGACCCAGTACTTC; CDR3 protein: CATSRDLAGQGVETQYF
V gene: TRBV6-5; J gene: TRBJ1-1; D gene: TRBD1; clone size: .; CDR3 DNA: TGTGCCAGCATTGGGACAGGGCTACGGAACACTGAAGCTTTCTTT; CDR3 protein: CASIGTGLRNTEAFF
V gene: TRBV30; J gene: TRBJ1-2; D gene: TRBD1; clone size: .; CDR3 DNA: TGTGCCTGGGACGAAGGGACAGGGGCTCTATATGGCTACACCTTC; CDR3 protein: CAWDEGTGALYGYTF
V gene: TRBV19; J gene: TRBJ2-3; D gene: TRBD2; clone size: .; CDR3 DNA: TGTGCCAGTAGTATCCCCGCTAGCGGGGGGGGAGATACGCAGTATTTT; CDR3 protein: CASSIPASGGGDTQYF
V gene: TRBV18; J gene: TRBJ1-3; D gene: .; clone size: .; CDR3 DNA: TGTGCCAGCTCACAAGGGCGAACTGGAAACACCATATATTTT; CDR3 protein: CASSQGRTGNTIYF
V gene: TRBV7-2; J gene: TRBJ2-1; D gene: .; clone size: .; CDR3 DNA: TGTGCCAGCAGTCGTTCGGGGGCTTTCAATGAGCAGTTCTTC; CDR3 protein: CASSRSGAFNEQFF
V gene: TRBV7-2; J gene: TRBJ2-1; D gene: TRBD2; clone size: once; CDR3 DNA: TGTGCCAGCAGAAGAACTAGCGGGGGGGCAGGTGAGCAGTTCTTC; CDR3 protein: CASRRTSGGAGEQFF
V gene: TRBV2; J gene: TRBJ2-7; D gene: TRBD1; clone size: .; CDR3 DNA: TGTGCCAGCAGGGCAGGGGGCTCCTACGAGCAGTACTTC; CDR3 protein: CASRAGGSYEQYF
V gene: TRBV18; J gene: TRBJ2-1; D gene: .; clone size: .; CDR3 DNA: TGTGCCAGCTCAACGGGACTTTCCTCCTACAATGAGCAGTTCTTC; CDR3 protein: CASSTGLSSYNEQFF
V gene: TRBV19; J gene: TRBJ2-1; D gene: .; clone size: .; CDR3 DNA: TGTGCCAGTAGTCCCCTGCGGCGGAGTTACAATGAGCAGTTCTTC; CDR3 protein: CASSPLRRSYNEQFF
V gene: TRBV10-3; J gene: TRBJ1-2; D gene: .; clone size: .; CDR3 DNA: TGTGCCATCACCGGGGCAAAAGGGTATGGCTACACCTTC; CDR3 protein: CAITGAKGYGYTF
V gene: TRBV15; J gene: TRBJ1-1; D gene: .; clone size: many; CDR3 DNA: TGTGCCACCAGCAGAGCCTACAGCATGAACACTGAAGCTTTCTTT; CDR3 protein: CATSRAYSMNTEAFF
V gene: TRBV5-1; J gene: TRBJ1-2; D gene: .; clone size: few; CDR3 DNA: TGCGCCAGCAGCTCCGGGACCCCTACGGGAGGCTACACCTTC; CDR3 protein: CASSSGTPTGGYTF
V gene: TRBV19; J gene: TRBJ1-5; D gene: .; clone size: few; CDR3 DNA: TGTGCCAGTAGGGATGAGTGGGGGGTCAATCAGCCCCAGCATTTT; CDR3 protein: CASRDEWGVNQPQHF
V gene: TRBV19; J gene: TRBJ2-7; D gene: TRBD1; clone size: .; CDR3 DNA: TGTGCCAGTAGGATGGACAGGGTCTCCTACGAGCAGTACTTC; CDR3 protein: CASRMDRVSYEQYF
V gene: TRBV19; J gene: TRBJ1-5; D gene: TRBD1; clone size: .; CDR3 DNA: TGTGCCAGTAGTTGGACAGGAACGGATCAGCCCCAGCATTTT; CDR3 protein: CASSWTGTDQPQHF
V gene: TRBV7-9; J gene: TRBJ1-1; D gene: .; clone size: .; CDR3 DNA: TGTGCCAGCAGCTTACAATTGAACACTGAAGCTTTCTTT; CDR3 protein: CASSLQLNTEAFF
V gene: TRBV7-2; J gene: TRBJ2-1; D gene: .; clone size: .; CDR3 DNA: TGTGCCAGCACCTTAGAGGTGCCTTACAATGAGCAGTTCTTC; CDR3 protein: CASTLEVPYNEQFF
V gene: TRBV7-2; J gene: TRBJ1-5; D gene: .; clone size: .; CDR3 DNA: TGTGCCAGCAGCTTACTCCAGGGGACGGAGGCCCAGCATTTT; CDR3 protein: CASSLLQGTEAQHF
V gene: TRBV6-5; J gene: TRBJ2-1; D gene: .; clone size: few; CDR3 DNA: TGTGCCAGCAGTTACGGGGAATACAATGAGCAGTTCTTC; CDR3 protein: CASSYGEYNEQFF
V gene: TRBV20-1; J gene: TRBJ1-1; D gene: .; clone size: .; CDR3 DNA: TGCAGTGCTAGATTCCCCCCCGAGGCTTTCTTT; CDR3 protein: CSARFPPEAFF
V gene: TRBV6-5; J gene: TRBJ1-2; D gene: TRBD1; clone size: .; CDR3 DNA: TGTGCCAGCAGCCCGGGACAGGGATGGGGCTACACCTTC; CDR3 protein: CASSPGQGWGYTF
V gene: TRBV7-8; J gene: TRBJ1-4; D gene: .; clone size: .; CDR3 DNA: TGTGCCACGGGGGAGGCTAATGAAAAACTGTTTTTT; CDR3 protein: CATGEANEKLFF
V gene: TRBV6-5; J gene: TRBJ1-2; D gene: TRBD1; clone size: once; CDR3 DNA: TGTGCCAGCAGCCCAGGGACAGTGAGATATGGCTACACCTTC; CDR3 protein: CASSPGTVRYGYTF
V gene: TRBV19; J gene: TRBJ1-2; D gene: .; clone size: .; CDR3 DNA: TGTGCCAGTAGTCCACAATCCACCTACGGGCGACGCTATGGCTACACCTTC; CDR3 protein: CASSPQSTYGRRYGYTF
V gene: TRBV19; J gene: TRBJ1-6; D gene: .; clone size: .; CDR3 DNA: TGTGCCAGCCCTCCCCGGGGGGGACAAACCTCACCCCTCCACTTT; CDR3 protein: CASPPRGGQTSPLHF
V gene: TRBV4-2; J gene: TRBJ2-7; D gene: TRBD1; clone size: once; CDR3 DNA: TGTGCCAGCAGCCAAGAGTGGACAGGCGCCTACGAGCAGTACTTC; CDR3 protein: CASSQEWTGAYEQYF
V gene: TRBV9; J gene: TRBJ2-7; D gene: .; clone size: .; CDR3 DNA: TGTGCCAGCAGCCAGACCGGGACCAGAGACTACGAGCAGTACTTC; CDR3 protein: CASSQTGTRDYEQYF
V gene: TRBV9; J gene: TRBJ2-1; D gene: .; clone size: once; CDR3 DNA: TGTGCCAGCAGCCCCTCGCCCGACTCCTACAATGAGCAGTTCTTC; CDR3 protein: CASSPSPDSYNEQFF
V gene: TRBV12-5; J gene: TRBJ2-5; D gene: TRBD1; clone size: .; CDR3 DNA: TGTGCTAGTGGTTTGAACAGGGGGGAGACCCAGTACTTC; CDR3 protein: CASGLNRGETQYF
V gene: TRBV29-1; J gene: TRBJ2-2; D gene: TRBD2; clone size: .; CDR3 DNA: TGCAGCGCTGGAGTACCGGGACTAGCGGTCGGCGGGGAGCTGTTTTTT; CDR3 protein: CSAGVPGLAVGGELFF
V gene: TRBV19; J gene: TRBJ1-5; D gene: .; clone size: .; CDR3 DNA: TGTGCCAGTAGTTCTGGAGGTAGCAATCAGCCCCAGCATTTT; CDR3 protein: CASSSGGSNQPQHF
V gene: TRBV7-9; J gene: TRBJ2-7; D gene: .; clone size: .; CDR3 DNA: TGTGCCAGCAGCTTAGTGACGTTTCCCTACGAGCAGTACTTC; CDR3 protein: CASSLVTFPYEQYF
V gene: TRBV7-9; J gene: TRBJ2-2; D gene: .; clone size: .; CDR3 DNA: TGTGCCAACCCACCGGGACATATGAACACCGGGGAGCTGTTTTTT; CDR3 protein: CANPPGHMNTGELFF
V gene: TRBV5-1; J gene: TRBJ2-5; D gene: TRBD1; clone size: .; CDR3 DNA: TGCGCCAGCAGCCTGACAGGGGGCCAAGAGACCCAGTACTTC; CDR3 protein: CASSLTGGQETQYF
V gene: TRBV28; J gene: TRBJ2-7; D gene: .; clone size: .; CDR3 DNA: TGTGCCAGCAGCTTAGAGGGGGGCAGGCACGAGCAGTACTTC; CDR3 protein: CASSLEGGRHEQYF
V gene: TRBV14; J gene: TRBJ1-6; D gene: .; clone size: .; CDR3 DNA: TGTGCCAGCAGCCAACTTCGACATAACGATTCACCCCTCCACTTT; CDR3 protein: CASSQLRHNDSPLHF
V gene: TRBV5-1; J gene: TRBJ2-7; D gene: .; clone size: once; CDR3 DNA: TGCGCCAGCAGCTTGCAGGAGTCCTACGAGCAGTACTTC; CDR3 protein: CASSLQESYEQYF
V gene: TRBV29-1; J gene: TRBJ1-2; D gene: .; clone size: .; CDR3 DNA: TGCAGCGTTGAACGGGCCGGGGCAGCCAAGGCATATGGCTACACCTTC; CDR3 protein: CSVERAGAAKAYGYTF
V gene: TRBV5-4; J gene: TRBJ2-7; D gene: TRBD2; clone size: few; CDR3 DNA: TGTGCCAGCAGCCCAAGGACTAGCGGGGGTTACGAGCAGTACTTC; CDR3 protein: CASSPRTSGGYEQYF